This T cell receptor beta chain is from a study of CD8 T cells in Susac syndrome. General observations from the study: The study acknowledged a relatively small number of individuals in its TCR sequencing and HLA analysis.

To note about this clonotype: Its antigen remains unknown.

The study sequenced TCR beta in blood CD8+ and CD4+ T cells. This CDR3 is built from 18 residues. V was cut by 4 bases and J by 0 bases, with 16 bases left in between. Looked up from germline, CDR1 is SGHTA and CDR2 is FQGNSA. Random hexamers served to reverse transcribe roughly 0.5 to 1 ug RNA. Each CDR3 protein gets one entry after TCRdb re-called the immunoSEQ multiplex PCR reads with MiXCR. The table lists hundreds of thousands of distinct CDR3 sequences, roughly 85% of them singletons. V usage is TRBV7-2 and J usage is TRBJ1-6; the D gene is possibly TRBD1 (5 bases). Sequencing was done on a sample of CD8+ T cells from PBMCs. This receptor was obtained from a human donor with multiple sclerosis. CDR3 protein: CASSSARTTLSYNSPLHF. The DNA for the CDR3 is TGTGCCAGCAGCTCAGCAAGGACAACACTCTCCTATAATTCACCCCTCCACTTT.